This entry is about one T cell receptor beta chain. Documented time point: approximately twelve months of natalizumab therapy. This sample stems from a study of multiple sclerosis patients with progressive multifocal leukoencephalopathy. Trimming took 0 bases from V and 3 from J, leaving 8 bases between them. Germline V CDR1 and CDR2: MNHEY, SVGAGI. The length of the CDR3 is 14 residues. The assay was immunoSEQ multiplex PCR, and TCRdb's table has in-frame clones only and misses some. The table lists 20,000 to 25,000 clones, around 90% of them singletons. The chain couples TRBV6-5 to TRBJ1-2; D call uncertain. Sample: PBMCs, taken from a patient treated with natalizumab. This TCR was sampled from a man between 25 and 39 years old with multiple sclerosis. The CDR3 nucleotides read TGTGCCAGCAGTTACTCGGGGTTCGACTATGGCTACACCTTC. It translates to CASSYSGFDYGYTF.